The present TCR beta chain was sequenced within a study of blood T cells in healthy people across ages. The CDR3 is 12 amino acids. V gave up 0 bases and J gave up 4 bases, with 6 bases separating them. Looked up from germline, CDR1 is DFQATT and CDR2 is SNEGSKA (reference sequence). PCR was performed a second time for roughly 7 to 11 cycles using a sample-barcoded 5' primer and a J-beta primer mix. TCRdb re-derived calls from the 5' RACE reads in MiXCR, one entry per CDR3 protein. Here the sample spans around 1,100,000 distinct CDR3 sequences, under 40% being singletons. The sequencing input was blood. This TCR came from a man between 18 and 35 years old in good health. This rearrangement joins TRBV20-1 to TRBJ1-2; D is uncertain. The CDR3 protein is CSARDLGYGYTF. In DNA, the CDR3 is TGCAGTGCTAGAGATTTGGGCTATGGCTACACCTTC.